These 10 T cell receptor beta chains originate from one sample sequenced in a study of blood T cell repertoires in COVID-19. The data were produced by immunoSEQ multiplex PCR, yet TCRdb's version contains in-frame clones alone and is incomplete. The sample includes around 290,000 clones, roughly nine tenths of them seen just once. The sequenced sample was peripheral blood. The receptors originated from a woman between 25 and 40 years old with COVID-19, enrolled during active disease.

The chain joins TRBV9 to TRBJ2-2; D gene unclear. V was trimmed by 0 bases and J by 7 bases, leaving 7 bases between them. The CDR3 loop spans 13 amino acids. The germline gives CDR1 SGDLS, CDR2 YYNGEE. The CDR3 sequence: CASSVGGFGELFF. In DNA, the CDR3 is TGTGCCAGCAGCGTAGGAGGATTCGGGGAGCTGTTTTTT. The full variable domain, its missing parts supplied by reference TRBV9 and TRBJ2-2, is DSGVTQTPKHLITATGQRVTLRCSPRSGDLSVYWYQQSLDQGLQFLIQYYNGEERAKGNILERFSAQQFPDLHSELNLSSLELGDSALYFCASSVGGFGELFFGEGSRLTVL.

The genes are TRBV28 and TRBJ1-5; D possibly corresponds to TRBD1 (5 bases). Trimming cost V 4 bases and J 7 bases, with 14 bases left between them. This CDR3 comprises 14 residues. The germline V gene encodes CDR1 MDHEN and CDR2 SYDVKM. DNA for the CDR3: TGTGCCAGCAGTTCAGGCACATCAGGGCAGCCCCAGCATTTT. Translation: CASSSGTSGQPQHF.

The chain couples TRBV3-1 (or the pseudogene TRBV3-2) to TRBJ1-6, with D uncertain. The length of the CDR3 is 13 residues. Trimming left V 1 base short and J 7 bases short, with 5 bases between. CDR1 is LGHDT and CDR2 is YNNKEL in the germline V gene (reference sequence). CDR3 sequence: CASSQGANSPLHF. CDR3 DNA sequence: TGTGCCAGCAGCCAAGGGGCCAATTCACCCCTCCACTTT.

This clone came up once. The chain is built from TRBV20-1 and TRBJ2-1; no definite D call. Trimming took 7 bases from V and 7 from J, leaving 8 bases between them. This CDR3 comprises 10 residues. Germline V gene lookup returns CDR1 DFQATT and CDR2 SNEGSKA (reference sequence). CDR3: CSGRANEQFF. CDR3 sequence (DNA): TGCAGTGGACGAGCGAATGAGCAGTTCTTC.

This clone was seen a single time. V usage is TRBV5-1 and J usage is TRBJ1-2; no reliable D call. This CDR3 comprises 15 residues. Trimming cost V 4 bases and J 1 base, with 14 bases left between them. Germline V CDR1 and CDR2: SGHRS, YFSETQ. CDR3 sequence (DNA): TGCGCCAGCAGCCCGGGGATGGTTTTTAACTATGGCTACACCTTC. This translates into CASSPGMVFNYGYTF.

V usage is TRBV7-9 and J usage is TRBJ1-2; 10 bases match TRBD1. The J segment lost 6 bases and the V segment lost 4 bases, leaving 8 bases of the junction unmatched. This CDR3 is built from 15 residues. The germline CDR1 and CDR2 sequences are SEHNR and FQNEAQ (reference sequence). CDR3 bases: TGTGCCAGCAGCTCCCGGGACAGGGGAGGGAATGGCTACACCTTC. It translates to CASSSRDRGGNGYTF.

V and J are TRBV7-9 and TRBJ2-3; TRBD1 matches 11 bases. The V gene end was trimmed by 4 bases and the J gene end by 3 bases; junction bases not matched to a gene: 3. The CDR3 covers 15 residues. Per germline, CDR1 SEHNR and CDR2 FQNEAQ (reference sequence). DNA for the CDR3: TGTGCCAGCAGCTCCGGGACAGGGGGAACAGATACGCAGTATTTT. This gives the protein CASSSGTGGTDTQYF.

This clone was recorded only once. This chain joins TRBV5-1 and TRBJ2-1, with 12 bases fitting TRBD2. Germline V gene lookup returns CDR1 SGHRS and CDR2 YFSETQ. This CDR3 has 16 amino acids. V lost 1 base and J lost 6; bases outside the gene matches: 5. CDR3 DNA sequence: TGCGCCAGCAGCTTGTCCCTAGCGGGAGGGGCCAATGAGCAGTTCTTC. Residues: CASSLSLAGGANEQFF.

The chain couples TRBV6-2 or TRBV6-3 to TRBJ2-5, with a possible D match to TRBD1 (6 bases). V was cut by 1 base and J by 5 bases, with 14 bases left in between. The germline V gene has CDR1 MNHEY and CDR2 SVGEGT. The CDR3 runs 15 residues. The CDR3: CASSYWEGRGETQYF. The CDR3 coding sequence is TGTGCCAGCAGTTACTGGGAAGGAAGGGGGGAGACCCAGTACTTC.

CDR3 nucleotide sequence: TGTGCCAGCAGCTTAGAGTGGGGCAGGTCGAACACTGAAGCTTTCTTT. Translating gives CASSLEWGRSNTEAFF. The rearrangement joins TRBV11-2 to TRBJ1-1, with D perhaps matching TRBD1 (5 bases). CDR3 size: 16 residues. Trimming shortened V by 0 bases and J by 1 base, and 12 bases separated the two germline ends. Germline V lookup: CDR1 SGHAT, CDR2 FQNNGV.